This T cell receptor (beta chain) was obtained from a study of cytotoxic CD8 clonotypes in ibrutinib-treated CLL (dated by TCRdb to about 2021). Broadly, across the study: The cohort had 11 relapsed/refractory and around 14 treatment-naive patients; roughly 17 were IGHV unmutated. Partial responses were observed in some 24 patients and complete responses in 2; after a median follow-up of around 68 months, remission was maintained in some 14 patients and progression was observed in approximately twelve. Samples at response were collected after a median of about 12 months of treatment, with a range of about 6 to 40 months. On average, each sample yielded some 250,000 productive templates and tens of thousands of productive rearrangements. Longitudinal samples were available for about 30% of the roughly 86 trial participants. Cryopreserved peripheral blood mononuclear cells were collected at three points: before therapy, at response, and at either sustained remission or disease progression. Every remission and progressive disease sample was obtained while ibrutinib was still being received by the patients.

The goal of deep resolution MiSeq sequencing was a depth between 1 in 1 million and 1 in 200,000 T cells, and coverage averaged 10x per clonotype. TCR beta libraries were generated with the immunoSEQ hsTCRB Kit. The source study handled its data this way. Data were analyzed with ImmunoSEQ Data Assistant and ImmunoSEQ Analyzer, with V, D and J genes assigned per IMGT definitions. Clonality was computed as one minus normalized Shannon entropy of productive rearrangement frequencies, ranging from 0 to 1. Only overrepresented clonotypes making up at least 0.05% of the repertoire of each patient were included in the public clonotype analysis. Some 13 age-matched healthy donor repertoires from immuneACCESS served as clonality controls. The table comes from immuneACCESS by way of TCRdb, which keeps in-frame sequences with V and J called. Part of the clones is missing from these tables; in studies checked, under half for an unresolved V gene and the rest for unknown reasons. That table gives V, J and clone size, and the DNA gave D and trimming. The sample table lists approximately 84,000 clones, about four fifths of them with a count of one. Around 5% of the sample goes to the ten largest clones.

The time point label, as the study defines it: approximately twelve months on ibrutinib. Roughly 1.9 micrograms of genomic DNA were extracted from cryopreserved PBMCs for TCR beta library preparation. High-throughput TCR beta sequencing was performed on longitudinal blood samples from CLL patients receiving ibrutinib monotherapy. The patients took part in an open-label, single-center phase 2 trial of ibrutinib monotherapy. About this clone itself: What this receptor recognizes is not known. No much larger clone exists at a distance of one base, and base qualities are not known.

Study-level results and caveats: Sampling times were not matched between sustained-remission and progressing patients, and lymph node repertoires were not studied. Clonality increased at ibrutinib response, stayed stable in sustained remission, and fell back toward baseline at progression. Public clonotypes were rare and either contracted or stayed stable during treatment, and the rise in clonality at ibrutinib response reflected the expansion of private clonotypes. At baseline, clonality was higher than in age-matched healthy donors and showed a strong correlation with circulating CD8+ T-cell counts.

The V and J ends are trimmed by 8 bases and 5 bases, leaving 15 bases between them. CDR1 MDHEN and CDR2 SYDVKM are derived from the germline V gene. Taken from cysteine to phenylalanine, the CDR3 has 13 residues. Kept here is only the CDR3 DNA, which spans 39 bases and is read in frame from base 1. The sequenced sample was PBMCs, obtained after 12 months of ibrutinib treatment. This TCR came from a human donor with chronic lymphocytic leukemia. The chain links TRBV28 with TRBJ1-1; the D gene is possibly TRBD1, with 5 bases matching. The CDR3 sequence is CASARGGRTEAFF. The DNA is TGTGCCAGCGCGCGCGGGGGTCGGACTGAAGCTTTCTTT. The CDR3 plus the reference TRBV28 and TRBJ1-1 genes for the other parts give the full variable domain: DVKVTQSSRYLVKRTGEKVFLECVQDMDHENMFWYRQDPGLGLRLIYFSYDVKMKEKGDIPEGYSVSREKKERFSLILESASTNQTSMYLCASARGGRTEAFFGQGTRLTVV.